The 19 T cell receptor beta chains presented below share a single source sample, sequenced in a study of blood T cell repertoires in COVID-19. The data were produced by immunoSEQ multiplex PCR, yet TCRdb's version contains in-frame clones alone and is incomplete. The sample records about 210,000 clones, around 92% being singletons. The sequenced sample consisted of peripheral blood. The receptors originated from a man younger than 40 with acute or convalescent COVID-19.

This chain connects TRBV18 to TRBJ1-1; maybe TRBD1 (5 bases). Trimming pared 4 bases from V and 6 bases from J, leaving 12 bases between. Germline V gives CDR1 KGHSH, CDR2 LQKENI. The CDR3 runs 13 residues. CDR3 loop: CASSRGVSAEAFF. CDR3 nucleotide sequence: TGTGCCAGCTCACGGGGGGTTAGCGCTGAAGCTTTCTTT.

The rearrangement uses TRBV27 and TRBJ1-2; TRBD1 aligns across 8 bases. This CDR3 is built from 14 residues. V trimming: 5 bases; J trimming: 3 bases; junction bases outside the gene matches: 5. CDR1 is MNHEY, CDR2 SMNVEV, per germline (reference sequence). In nucleotides, the CDR3 is TGTGCCAGCAGTACAAAGACAGGGGACTATGGCTACACCTTC. Residues: CASSTKTGDYGYTF.

This chain uses TRBV7-3 with TRBJ2-3, with D uncertain. The CDR3 has 13 residues. Germline V gene lookup returns CDR1 SGHTA and CDR2 FQGTGA. V was cut by 2 bases and J by 2 bases, with 5 bases left in between. CDR3 DNA sequence: TGTGCCAGCAGCTTAGCGGCCACAGATACGCAGTATTTT. Its protein is CASSLAATDTQYF.

CDR3 sequence (DNA): TGTGCCAGCAGTTTTATGGAGACCGGTCAGCCCCAGCATTTT. It translates to CASSFMETGQPQHF. The chain has TRBV27 and TRBJ1-5; D gene unclear. The CDR3 covers 14 residues. Deletions cut 3 bases from V and 6 bases from J, with 12 bases between. The V gene's germline CDR1 is MNHEY and CDR2 SMNVEV (reference sequence).

The rearrangement links TRBV5-1 to TRBJ1-1; 9 nucleotides line up with TRBD1. The germline V gene encodes CDR1 SGHRS and CDR2 YFSETQ. This CDR3 contains 14 residues. Trimming removed 3 bases from V and 1 base from J; junction bases left unmatched: 1. CDR3 sequence: CASSWGQGNTEAFF. CDR3 nucleotide sequence: TGCGCCAGCAGCTGGGGACAGGGGAACACTGAAGCTTTCTTT.

V and J are TRBV5-1 and TRBJ2-3, with 9 bases lining up with TRBD2. After removal of 3 bases from V and 0 bases from J, the junction contained 8 bases not matched to a gene. The CDR3 length is 17 residues. Germline V gives CDR1 SGHRS, CDR2 YFSETQ. CDR3 nucleotides: TGCGCCAGCAGCTCCTGGGGTAGCGGGGGTAGCACAGATACGCAGTATTTT. It is translated as CASSSWGSGGSTDTQYF.

The chain carries TRBV5-1 and TRBJ2-5; 8 nucleotides align to TRBD2. Germline CDR1 SGHRS, CDR2 YFSETQ. CDR3 length: 15 amino acids. V dropped 3 bases and J dropped 5; count of bases not matched to a gene: 9. The CDR3: CASSSGGGRQETQYF. The CDR3 nucleotides read TGCGCCAGCAGCTCGGGCGGGGGGCGCCAGGAGACCCAGTACTTC.

The chain joins TRBV7-2 to TRBJ2-1, with TRBD1 matching 7 bases. Per the germline V gene, CDR1 is SGHTA and CDR2 is FQGNSA. Trimming removed 5 bases from V and 8 bases from J; junction bases left unmatched: 9. CDR3 length: 14 amino acids. The CDR3 DNA follows: TGTGCCAGCAGCACCCGGACAGGACCTCATGAGCAGTTCTTC. The encoded protein is CASSTRTGPHEQFF.

V gene TRBV29-1 combines with J gene TRBJ1-2; 9 positions match TRBD1. V gave up 8 bases and J gave up 7 bases; unmatched junction bases: 5. The germline CDR1 and CDR2 sequences are SQVTM and ANQGSEA. CDR3 size: 11 residues. The CDR3 coding sequence is TGCAGCATACAGGGGGCAGGTGGCTACACCTTC. It yields the protein CSIQGAGGYTF.

The sample holds a few counts of this clone. The V call is TRBV5-1, the J call TRBJ2-7; 9 positions agree with TRBD2. Unmatched junction bases numbered 13, after V lost 5 bases and J lost 4 bases. In germline, CDR1 is SGHRS, CDR2 YFSETQ. This CDR3 has 16 residues. CDR3 in amino acids: CASRRTGTSRRYEQYF. The CDR3 nucleotides read TGCGCCAGCAGACGGACCGGGACTAGCAGACGTTACGAGCAGTACTTC.

The J gene is TRBJ2-7, the V gene TRBV5-4; 7 nucleotides line up with TRBD2. Per germline, CDR1 SGHNT and CDR2 YYREEE (reference sequence). The CDR3 is made up of 15 amino acids. V shed 4 bases, J shed 4 bases, and the junction held 11 bases outside the gene matches. The CDR3 protein is CASSAPGLSTYEQYF. CDR3 coding DNA: TGTGCCAGCAGCGCCCCGGGACTATCAACTTACGAGCAGTACTTC. Using reference TRBV5-4 and TRBJ2-7 for the parts outside the CDR3, the full variable domain is ETGVTQSPTHLIKTRGQQVTLRCSSQSGHNTVSWYQQALGQGPQFIFQYYREEENGRGNFPPRFSGLQFPNYSSELNVNALELDDSALYLCASSAPGLSTYEQYFGPGTRLTVT.

The V gene is TRBV28, the J gene TRBJ1-4; 8 bases are a match to TRBD1. This CDR3 comprises 17 residues. V lost 2 bases and J lost 4; bases outside the gene matches: 9. CDR1 is MDHEN and CDR2 is SYDVKM in the germline V gene. The CDR3 protein is CASSLTRTGRGNEKLFF. In nucleotides, the CDR3 is TGTGCCAGCAGTTTAACCCGGACAGGGCGGGGTAATGAAAAACTGTTTTTT.

The rearrangement links TRBV5-1 to TRBJ1-2; D possibly corresponds to TRBD1 (5 bases). CDR1 SGHRS and CDR2 YFSETQ come from the germline V gene. V was shortened by 0 bases and J by 7 bases, with 13 bases between the two germline ends. This CDR3 comprises 14 residues. DNA of the CDR3: TGCGCCAGCAGCTTGGCCACAGGCGACGGTGGCTACACCTTC. This translates into CASSLATGDGGYTF.

In its sample, this clone was seen a few times. The gene calls are TRBV5-1 and TRBJ1-5; tentative D call: TRBD1 (6 bases). There are 15 residues in the CDR3. Trimming took off 4 bases at V and 6 bases at J, with 17 bases between the two ends. Per germline, CDR1 SGHRS and CDR2 YFSETQ. Written as DNA, the CDR3 is TGCGCCAGCAGCCCCGATACAGGGAATGGTCAGCCCCAGCATTTT. Protein sequence: CASSPDTGNGQPQHF.

This chain uses TRBV6-1 with TRBJ1-4; no clear D gene. This CDR3 is built from 14 residues. Germline-derived CDR1 and CDR2 are MNHNS and SASEGT. Trimming pared 2 bases from V and 8 bases from J, leaving 12 bases between. The DNA for the CDR3 is TGTGCCAGCAGTGAAAGAGAGGATTGGGAAAAACTGTTTTTT. It specifies CASSEREDWEKLFF.

The chain links TRBV3-1 (or the pseudogene TRBV3-2) to TRBJ2-2; TRBD2 aligns across 10 bases. Unmatched junction bases numbered 0, after V lost 4 bases and J lost 1 base. CDR3 size: 15 residues. Germline CDR1 reads LGHDT; CDR2 reads YNNKEL (reference sequence). Here the CDR3 reads CASSRTSGNTGELFF. The CDR3 nucleotides are TGTGCCAGCAGCCGGACTAGCGGGAACACCGGGGAGCTGTTTTTT.

V is TRBV28 and J is TRBJ1-2, with D possibly being TRBD1 (6 bases). The V and J ends lost 8 bases and 0 bases respectively, with 19 bases between them. CDR1 and CDR2 (germline): MDHEN, SYDVKM. CDR3 length equals 16 residues. The CDR3 is CASLTTGQSSNYGYTF. The CDR3 DNA follows: TGTGCCAGCCTTACCACCGGACAGAGCTCTAACTATGGCTACACCTTC.

J is TRBJ2-1 and V is TRBV12-1; the D segment call TRBD2 is taken from the table without a DNA check. TRBV12-1 is marked as a pseudogene. The CDR3 consists of 20 residues. For the CDR3, the DNA is TGTGCCAGCAGTCCGGGGGGGGCCTTACTTTCTAGTAACACCTACAATGAGCAGTTCTTC. It is translated as CASSPGGALLSSNTYNEQFF.

This clone was found once. The chain combines TRBV6-5 with TRBJ1-5, with 8 bases aligning to TRBD1. The CDR3 covers 15 residues. CDR1 and CDR2 from the germline V gene are MNHEY and SVGAGI. V dropped 7 bases and J dropped 2; count of bases not matched to a gene: 7. CDR3 region: CASTKDRAGNQPQHF. CDR3 coding DNA: TGTGCCAGCACCAAGGACAGGGCTGGCAATCAGCCCCAGCATTTT.